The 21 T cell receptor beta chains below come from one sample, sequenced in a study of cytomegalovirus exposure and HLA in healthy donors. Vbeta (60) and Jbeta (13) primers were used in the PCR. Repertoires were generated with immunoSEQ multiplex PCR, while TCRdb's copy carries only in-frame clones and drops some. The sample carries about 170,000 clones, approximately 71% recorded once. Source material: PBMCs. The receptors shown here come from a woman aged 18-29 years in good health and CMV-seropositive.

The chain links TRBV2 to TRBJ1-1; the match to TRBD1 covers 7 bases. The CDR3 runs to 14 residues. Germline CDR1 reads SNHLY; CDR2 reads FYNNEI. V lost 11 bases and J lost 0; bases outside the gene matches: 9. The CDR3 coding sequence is TGTGCCTGCACAAACAGGGGCATGAACACTGAAGCTTTCTTT. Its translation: CACTNRGMNTEAFF.

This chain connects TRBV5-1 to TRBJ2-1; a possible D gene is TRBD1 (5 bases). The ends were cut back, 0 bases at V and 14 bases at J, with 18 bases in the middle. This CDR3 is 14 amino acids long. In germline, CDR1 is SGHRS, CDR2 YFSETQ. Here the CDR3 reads CASSLDRTPVPEFF. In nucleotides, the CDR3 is TGCGCCAGCAGCTTGGACCGGACACCCGTTCCCGAGTTCTTC.

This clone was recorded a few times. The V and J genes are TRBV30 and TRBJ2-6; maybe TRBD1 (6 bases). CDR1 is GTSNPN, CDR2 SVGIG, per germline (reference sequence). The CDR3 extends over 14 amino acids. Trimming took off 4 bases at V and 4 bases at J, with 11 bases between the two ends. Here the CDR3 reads CAWMGAAGANVLTF. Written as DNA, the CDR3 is TGTGCCTGGATGGGGGCAGCAGGGGCCAACGTCCTGACTTTC.

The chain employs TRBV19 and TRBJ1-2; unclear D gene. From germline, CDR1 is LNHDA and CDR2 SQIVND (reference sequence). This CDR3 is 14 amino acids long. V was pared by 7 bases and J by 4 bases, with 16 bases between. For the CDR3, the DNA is TGTGCCAGTATCACTCGACACGGGAGCTATGGCTACACCTTC. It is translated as CASITRHGSYGYTF.

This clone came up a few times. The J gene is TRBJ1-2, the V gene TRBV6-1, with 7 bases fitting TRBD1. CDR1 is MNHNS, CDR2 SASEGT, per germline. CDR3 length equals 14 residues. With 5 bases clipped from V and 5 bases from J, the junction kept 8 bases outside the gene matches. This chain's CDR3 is CASSPRWDSYGYTF. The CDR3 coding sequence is TGTGCCAGCAGTCCCCGATGGGACAGTTATGGCTACACCTTC.

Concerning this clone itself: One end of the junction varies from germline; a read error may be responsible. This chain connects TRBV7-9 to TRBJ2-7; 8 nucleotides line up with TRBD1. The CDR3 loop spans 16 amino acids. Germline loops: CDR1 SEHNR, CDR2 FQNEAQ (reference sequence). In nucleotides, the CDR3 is TGTTCCAGCAGCACCCCAGGGGCAGGGGGCGCTTATGGGCAGTACTTC. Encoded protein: CSSSTPGAGGAYGQYF.

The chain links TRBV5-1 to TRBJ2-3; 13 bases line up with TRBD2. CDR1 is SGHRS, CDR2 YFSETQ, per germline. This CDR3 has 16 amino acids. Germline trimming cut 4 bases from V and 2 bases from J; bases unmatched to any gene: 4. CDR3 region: CASSLGTSGVTDTQYF. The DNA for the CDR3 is TGCGCCAGCAGCCTAGGGACTAGCGGGGTCACAGATACGCAGTATTTT.

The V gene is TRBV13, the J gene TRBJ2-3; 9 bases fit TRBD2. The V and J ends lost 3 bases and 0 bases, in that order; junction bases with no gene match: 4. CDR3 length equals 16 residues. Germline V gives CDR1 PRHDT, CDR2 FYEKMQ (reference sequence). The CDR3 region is CASSFRAGGSTDTQYF. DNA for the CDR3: TGTGCCAGCAGCTTCAGAGCGGGGGGAAGCACAGATACGCAGTATTTT.

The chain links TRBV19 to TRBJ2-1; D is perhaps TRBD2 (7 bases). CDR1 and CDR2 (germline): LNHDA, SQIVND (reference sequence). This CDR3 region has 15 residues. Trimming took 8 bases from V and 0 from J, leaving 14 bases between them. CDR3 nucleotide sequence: TGTGCCAGTGGTGGGGGGGCTATCTCCTACAATGAGCAGTTCTTC. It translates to CASGGGAISYNEQFF. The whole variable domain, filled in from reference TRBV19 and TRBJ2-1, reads DGGITQSPKYLFRKEGQNVTLSCEQNLNHDAMYWYRQDPGQGLRLIYYSQIVNDFQKGDIAEGYSVSREKKESFPLTVTSAQKNPTAFYLCASGGGAISYNEQFFGPGTRLTVL.

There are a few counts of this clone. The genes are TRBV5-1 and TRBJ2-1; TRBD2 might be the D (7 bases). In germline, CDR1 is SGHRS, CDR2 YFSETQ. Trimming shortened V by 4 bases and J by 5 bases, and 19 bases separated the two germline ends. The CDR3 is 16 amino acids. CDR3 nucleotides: TGCGCCAGCAGCCAACAGGGAGGGGGTAGACACAATGAGCAGTTCTTC. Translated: CASSQQGGGRHNEQFF.

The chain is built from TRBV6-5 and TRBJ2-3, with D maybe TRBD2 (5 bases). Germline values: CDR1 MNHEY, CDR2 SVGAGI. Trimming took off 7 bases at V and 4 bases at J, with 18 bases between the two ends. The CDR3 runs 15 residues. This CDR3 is CASTRLGLASDTQYF. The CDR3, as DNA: TGTGCCAGCACCCGTTTGGGCCTAGCCTCAGATACGCAGTATTTT.

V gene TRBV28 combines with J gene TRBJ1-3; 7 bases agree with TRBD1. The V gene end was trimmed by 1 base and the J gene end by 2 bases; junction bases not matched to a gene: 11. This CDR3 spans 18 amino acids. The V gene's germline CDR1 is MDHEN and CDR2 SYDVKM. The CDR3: CASSLFWTGSEAGNTIYF. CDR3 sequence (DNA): TGTGCCAGCAGTTTATTCTGGACAGGAAGTGAGGCTGGAAACACCATATATTTT.

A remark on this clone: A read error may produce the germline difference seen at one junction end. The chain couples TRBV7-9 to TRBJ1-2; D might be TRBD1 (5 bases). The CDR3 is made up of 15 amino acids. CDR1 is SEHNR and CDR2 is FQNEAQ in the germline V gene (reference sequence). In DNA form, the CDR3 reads TGTTCCAGCAGCTTAGTTGCCAGGGCGAACTATGGCTACACCTTC. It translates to CSSSLVARANYGYTF.

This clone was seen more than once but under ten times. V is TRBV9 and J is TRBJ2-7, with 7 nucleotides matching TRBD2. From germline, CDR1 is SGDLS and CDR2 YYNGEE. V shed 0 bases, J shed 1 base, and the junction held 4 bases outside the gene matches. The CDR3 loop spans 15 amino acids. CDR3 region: CASSVGASGSYEQYF. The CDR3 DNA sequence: TGTGCCAGCAGCGTAGGGGCTAGCGGTTCCTACGAGCAGTACTTC.

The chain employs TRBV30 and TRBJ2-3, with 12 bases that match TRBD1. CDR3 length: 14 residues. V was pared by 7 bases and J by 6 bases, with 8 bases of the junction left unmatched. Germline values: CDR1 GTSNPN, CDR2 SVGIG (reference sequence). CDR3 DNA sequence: TGTGCCTACTGTCCGGGACAGGGGGCCGATACGCAGTATTTT. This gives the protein CAYCPGQGADTQYF.

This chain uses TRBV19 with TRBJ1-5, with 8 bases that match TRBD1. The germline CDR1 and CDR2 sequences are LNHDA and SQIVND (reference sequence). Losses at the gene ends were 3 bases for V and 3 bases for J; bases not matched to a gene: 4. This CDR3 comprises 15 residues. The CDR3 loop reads CASSIGTGNNQPQHF. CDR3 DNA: TGTGCCAGTAGTATTGGGACAGGCAACAATCAGCCCCAGCATTTT.

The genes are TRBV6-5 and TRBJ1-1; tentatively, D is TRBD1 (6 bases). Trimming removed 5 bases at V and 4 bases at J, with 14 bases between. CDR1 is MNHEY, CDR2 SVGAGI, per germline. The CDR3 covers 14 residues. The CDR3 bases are TGTGCCAGCAGTCGAGGGGGGGAGGGCACTGAAGCTTTCTTT. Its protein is CASSRGGEGTEAFF.

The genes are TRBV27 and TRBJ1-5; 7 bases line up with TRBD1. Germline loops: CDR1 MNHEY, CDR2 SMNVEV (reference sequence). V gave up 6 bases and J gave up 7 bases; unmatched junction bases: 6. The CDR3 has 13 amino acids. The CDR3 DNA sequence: TGTGCCAGCAGCCCCGGACAGGTCCAGCCCCAGCATTTT. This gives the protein CASSPGQVQPQHF.

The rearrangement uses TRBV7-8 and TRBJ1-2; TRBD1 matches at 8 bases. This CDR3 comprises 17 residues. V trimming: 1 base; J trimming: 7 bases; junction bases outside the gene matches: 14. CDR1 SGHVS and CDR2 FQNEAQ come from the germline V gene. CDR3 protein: CASSLGFSNRGTSGYTF. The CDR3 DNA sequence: TGTGCCAGCAGCTTAGGGTTCTCGAACAGGGGGACGAGTGGCTACACCTTC. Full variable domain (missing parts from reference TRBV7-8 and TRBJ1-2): GAGVSQSPRYKVAKRGQDVALRCDPISGHVSLFWYQQALGQGPEFLTYFQNEAQLDKSGLPSDRFFAERPEGSVSTLKIQRTQQEDSAVYLCASSLGFSNRGTSGYTFGSGTRLTVV.

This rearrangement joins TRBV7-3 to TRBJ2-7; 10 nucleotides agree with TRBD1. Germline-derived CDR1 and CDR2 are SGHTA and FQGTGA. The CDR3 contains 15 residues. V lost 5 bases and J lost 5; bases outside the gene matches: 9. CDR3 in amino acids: CASSAISGTGDEQYF. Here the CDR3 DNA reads TGTGCCAGCAGCGCCATCTCCGGGACAGGGGACGAGCAGTACTTC.

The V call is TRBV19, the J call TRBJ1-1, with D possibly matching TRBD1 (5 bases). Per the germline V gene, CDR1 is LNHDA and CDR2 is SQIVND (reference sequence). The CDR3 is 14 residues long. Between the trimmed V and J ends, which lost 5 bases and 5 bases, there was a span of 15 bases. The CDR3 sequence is CASSGGDQTTEAFF. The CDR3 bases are TGTGCCAGTAGTGGGGGGGATCAGACGACTGAAGCTTTCTTT.